This TCR beta chain comes out of a study of OX40 agonist ivuxolimab in advanced cancers. With 4 bases removed from V and 0 bases from J, the gap between germline ends came to 13 bases. Germline CDR1 SGHNT, CDR2 YYREEE (reference sequence). The CDR3 runs 15 residues. Study findings and constraints: Partial responders receiving 0.1-3.0 mg/kg showed among the lowest clonal expansion. At doses 0.1 to 3.0 mg/kg, CD4+ and CD8+ clones expanded. More expanded clones were seen, on average, in CD8+ T cells than in CD4+.

Points on this clone: Its antigen remains unidentified.

Profiling relied on immunoSEQ multiplex PCR, and the TCRdb table lists in-frame clones only, not all of them. This table has fewer than 100,000 clones, approximately 84% appearing once. Sequences were derived from CD4+ or CD8+ T cells sorted from blood, sampled in a trial of the OX40 agonist ivuxolimab. This clonotype was sampled from an adult with an advanced solid tumor such as melanoma, head and neck, liver or kidney cancer. The gene calls are TRBV5-4 and TRBJ1-2; D perhaps matches TRBD1 (6 bases). The CDR3 region is CASSPGQLTNYGYTF. CDR3 DNA sequence: TGTGCCAGCAGCCCAGGACAGCTTACTAACTATGGCTACACCTTC. Full variable domain (missing parts from reference TRBV5-4 and TRBJ1-2): ETGVTQSPTHLIKTRGQQVTLRCSSQSGHNTVSWYQQALGQGPQFIFQYYREEENGRGNFPPRFSGLQFPNYSSELNVNALELDDSALYLCASSPGQLTNYGYTFGSGTRLTVV.